A single sample is the source of the 27 T cell receptor beta chains below, sequenced in a study of T cells in Graves' hyperthyroidism and ophthalmopathy. From RNA transcripts, TCR beta CDR3 regions were amplified. Using the HTBI primer set, a first-round RT-PCR was run on the TCR CDR3. From the multiplex PCR reads, TCRdb called clonotypes with MiXCR, one entry per CDR3 protein. Among a few hundred thousand distinct CDR3 sequences listed, approximately 13% were seen once. Material for sequencing was blood. Receptors were obtained from a woman between 18 and 29 years old with Graves' hyperthyroidism.

The chain couples TRBV20-1 to TRBJ1-3, with D perhaps TRBD1 (6 bases). Germline CDR1 DFQATT, CDR2 SNEGSKA (reference sequence). The germline V and J ends were trimmed by 3 bases and 4 bases, with 10 bases remaining between them. The CDR3 has 13 amino acids. The chain's CDR3 is CSARQGGGNTIYF. CDR3 in DNA: TGCAGTGCTAGGCAAGGGGGGGGAAACACCATATATTTT.

This clonotype occurred many times. The V gene is TRBV20-1, the J gene TRBJ2-7; TRBD1 agrees at 10 bases. V lost 5 bases, J lost 4 bases, and 2 bases stayed unmatched. This CDR3 contains 12 residues. Per germline, CDR1 DFQATT and CDR2 SNEGSKA (reference sequence). This CDR3 reads CSAGDRGYEQYF. The CDR3 DNA is TGCAGTGCTGGGGACAGGGGTTACGAGCAGTACTTC.

A few counts support this clonotype. The chain has TRBV10-3 and TRBJ1-4; 9 bases map to TRBD1. The V and J ends lost 2 bases and 7 bases, in that order; junction bases with no gene match: 14. CDR1 ENHRY and CDR2 SYGVKD come from the germline V gene. This CDR3 region has 18 residues. The CDR3 bases are TGTGCCATCAGTGAGACCCCTCCGGACAGGGGCCCGGGTGAAAAACTGTTTTTT. It yields the protein CAISETPPDRGPGEKLFF.

This clonotype was observed at least ten times. This chain uses TRBV5-4 with TRBJ1-1; 7 nucleotides align to TRBD1. Losses at the gene ends were 4 bases for V and 6 bases for J; bases not matched to a gene: 6. Per the germline V gene, CDR1 is SGHNT and CDR2 is YYREEE (reference sequence). The CDR3 has 13 residues. The CDR3 coding sequence is TGTGCCAGCAGCCCGACAGGGTGGCCTGAAGCTTTCTTT. This sequence encodes CASSPTGWPEAFF.

The chain has TRBV12-3 or TRBV12-4 and TRBJ2-1; perhaps TRBD1 as D (5 bases). Trimming shortened V by 1 base and J by 5 bases, and 15 bases separated the two germline ends. The CDR3 has 16 amino acids. Here the CDR3 reads CASSLGQSSFHNEQFF. CDR3 sequence (DNA): TGTGCCAGCAGTTTAGGACAGTCTAGTTTCCACAATGAGCAGTTCTTC.

This clonotype was seen ten or more times. The rearrangement links TRBV7-3 to TRBJ2-2, with 11 bases identical to TRBD2. V lost 2 bases and J lost 1; bases outside the gene matches: 3. The CDR3 sequence is 17 residues long. CDR1 and CDR2 (germline): SGHTA, FQGTGA. The CDR3 region is CASSLSGLAGNTGELFF. DNA for the CDR3: TGTGCCAGCAGCTTATCCGGACTAGCGGGGAACACCGGGGAGCTGTTTTTT.

This clonotype was recorded many times. The V and J genes are TRBV24-1 and TRBJ1-1; a possible D gene is TRBD1 (6 bases). V was shortened by 5 bases and J by 3 bases, with 21 bases between the two germline ends. The CDR3 sequence is 17 residues long. CDR1 and CDR2 from the germline V gene are KGHDR and SFDVKD. Here the CDR3 reads CATSGVGQYGGHTEAFF. CDR3 nucleotides: TGTGCCACCAGTGGTGTTGGGCAATACGGGGGCCACACTGAAGCTTTCTTT.

This clonotype was counted at least ten times. The chain links TRBV10-3 to TRBJ1-1; perhaps TRBD1 as D (6 bases). This CDR3 contains 16 residues. Per the germline V gene, CDR1 is ENHRY and CDR2 is SYGVKD. V was cut by 5 bases and J by 1 base, with 17 bases left in between. The CDR3 DNA sequence: TGTGCCATCAGTCACGGGAAAGGGGGTTGGAACACTGAAGCTTTCTTT. Translation gives CAISHGKGGWNTEAFF.

A few counts support this clonotype. This chain links TRBV20-1 with TRBJ1-2; possible D gene TRBD1, 5 bases. Trimming left V 3 bases short and J 3 bases short, with 14 bases between. CDR1 is DFQATT and CDR2 is SNEGSKA in the germline V gene (reference sequence). This CDR3 has 14 amino acids. The CDR3 DNA sequence: TGCAGTGCTAGCGGGGGTCCAACAGACTATGGCTACACCTTC. This sequence encodes CSASGGPTDYGYTF.

In this sample, this clonotype turned up many times. The chain employs TRBV20-1 and TRBJ2-7, with TRBD2 matching over 13 bases. Germline assignment: CDR1 DFQATT and CDR2 SNEGSKA (reference sequence). The CDR3 has 14 amino acids. Unmatched junction bases numbered 0, after V lost 1 base and J lost 3 bases. The CDR3 protein is CSARGTSGGYEQYF. In nucleotides, the CDR3 is TGCAGTGCTAGAGGGACTAGCGGGGGCTACGAGCAGTACTTC.

This rearrangement joins TRBV20-1 to TRBJ1-1; unclear D gene. CDR3 length: 10 residues. Deletions cut 0 bases from V and 5 bases from J, with 1 base between. Germline V CDR1 and CDR2: DFQATT, SNEGSKA (reference sequence). DNA of the CDR3: TGCAGTGCTAGAGAGACTGAAGCTTTCTTT. Translated: CSARETEAFF.

This chain uses TRBV6-1 with TRBJ2-2; possibly TRBD1 or TRBD2 for D (6 bases each). Germline CDR1 reads MNHNS; CDR2 reads SASEGT. Between the trimmed V and J ends, which lost 6 bases and 3 bases, there was a span of 14 bases. This CDR3 has 15 amino acids. The CDR3 here is CASRVGGFDTGELFF. CDR3 bases: TGTGCCAGCAGAGTCGGGGGCTTTGACACCGGGGAGCTGTTTTTT.

The chain uses TRBV18 and TRBJ2-7; TRBD2 is a possible D gene (5 bases). There are 17 residues in the CDR3. The V gene's germline CDR1 is KGHSH and CDR2 LQKENI. Trimming shortened V by 3 bases and J by 3 bases, and 21 bases separated the two germline ends. CDR3 sequence (DNA): TGTGCCAGCTCACCCGTCCTAAACACGGACTCCCACTACGAGCAGTACTTC. Encoded protein: CASSPVLNTDSHYEQYF.

The J gene is TRBJ2-7, the V gene TRBV3-1; 8 bases fit TRBD2. The CDR3 is made up of 13 amino acids. The germline gives CDR1 LGHDT, CDR2 YNNKEL (reference sequence). With 5 bases clipped from V and 5 bases from J, the junction kept 5 bases outside the gene matches. The DNA of the CDR3 is TGTGCCAGCAGCACCCAAGCGGGAGACGAGCAGTACTTC. It encodes CASSTQAGDEQYF.

This clonotype has just one count. This rearrangement joins TRBV11-2 to TRBJ1-1; D might be TRBD1 (6 bases). The CDR3 is made up of 15 amino acids. Germline CDR1 reads SGHAT; CDR2 reads FQNNGV. Trimming took 0 bases from V and 7 from J, leaving 15 bases between them. DNA for the CDR3: TGTGCCAGCAGCTTAGACGTGGGGGGGCGGTTTGAAGCTTTCTTT. Translating it yields CASSLDVGGRFEAFF.

With respect to this clonotype: The CDR3 does not end in the conserved phenylalanine or tryptophan, so this is likely a read error. V and J are TRBV6-1 and TRBJ1-1; TRBD1 matches at 7 bases. The CDR3 spans 14 residues. With 6 bases clipped from V and 4 bases from J, the junction kept 8 bases outside the gene matches. Germline V lookup: CDR1 MNHNS, CDR2 SASEGT. The CDR3 DNA sequence: TGTGCCAGCAGCAAGACAGGGTTAATCACTGAAGCTTTCCTT. As protein: CASSKTGLITEAFL.

This clonotype was observed a few times. The chain links TRBV18 to TRBJ2-5; TRBD1 agrees at 9 bases. J lost 1 base, V lost 3 bases, and 6 bases had no gene match. The CDR3 has 16 residues. The germline V gene has CDR1 KGHSH and CDR2 LQKENI. The CDR3 reads CASSPLTGGFQETQYF. The CDR3 coding sequence is TGTGCCAGCTCACCGCTGACAGGGGGTTTCCAAGAGACCCAGTACTTC.

Ten or more counts support this clonotype. The chain uses TRBV12-3 or TRBV12-4 and TRBJ2-5; no reliable D call. CDR3 length equals 14 residues. Trimming removed 1 base at V and 4 bases at J, with 10 bases between. This chain's CDR3 is CASSLGVARETQYF. DNA of the CDR3: TGTGCCAGCAGTTTAGGGGTAGCTAGAGAGACCCAGTACTTC.

This clonotype was found many times. The genes are TRBV20-1 and TRBJ1-5; the D gene is possibly TRBD1 (5 bases). This CDR3 has 14 amino acids. The V end was cut by 2 bases, the J end by 0 bases, with 8 bases between. From germline, CDR1 is DFQATT and CDR2 SNEGSKA (reference sequence). The CDR3 nucleotides read TGCAGTGCTAGAACAGGTATTAGCAATCAGCCCCAGCATTTT. Translated, it gives CSARTGISNQPQHF.

Ten or more counts support this clonotype. The rearrangement joins TRBV6-2 or TRBV6-3 to TRBJ2-7, with 9 bases that match TRBD1. CDR3 length equals 14 residues. Per the germline V gene, CDR1 is MNHEY and CDR2 is SVGEGT. With V trimmed by 6 bases and J by 5 bases, 8 bases remained unmatched. The CDR3 reads CASRPRDRAHEQYF. Written as DNA, the CDR3 is TGTGCCAGCAGGCCACGGGACAGGGCTCACGAGCAGTACTTC.

This clonotype appeared once. With a much larger clone just one base away, this may be a read error. V gene TRBV12-3 or TRBV12-4 combines with J gene TRBJ1-1, with a possible D match to TRBD1 (6 bases). Deletions cut 8 bases from V and 1 base from J, with 11 bases between. This CDR3 has 13 residues. The CDR3 loop is CASAPGQNTEAFF. CDR3 bases: TGTGCCAGCGCCCCGGGACAGAACACTGAAGCTTTCTTT.

This clonotype was seen at least ten times. J is TRBJ2-1 and V is TRBV27, with TRBD1 matching 10 bases. This CDR3 has 13 amino acids. Germline CDR1 MNHEY, CDR2 SMNVEV (reference sequence). After removal of 6 bases from V and 8 bases from J, the junction contained 4 bases not matched to a gene. In DNA form, the CDR3 reads TGTGCCAGCAGCGAGACAGGGGGCGATGAGCAGTTCTTC. Its protein product is CASSETGGDEQFF.

There are a few counts of this clonotype. The rearrangement uses TRBV20-1 and TRBJ1-5; D remains unclear. CDR1 is DFQATT and CDR2 is SNEGSKA in the germline V gene (reference sequence). V was shortened by 0 bases and J by 1 base, with 7 bases between the two germline ends. There are 14 residues in the CDR3. The CDR3 loop is CSARDMRSNQPQHF. The CDR3 DNA is TGCAGTGCTAGAGATATGAGGAGCAATCAGCCCCAGCATTTT.

In its sample, this clonotype was seen many times. The chain couples TRBV7-9 to TRBJ2-7; 12 bases match TRBD1. CDR3 length: 15 residues. CDR1 is SEHNR and CDR2 is FQNEAQ in the germline V gene (reference sequence). The junction had 2 bases not matched to a gene; V was cut back by 0 bases and J by 5 bases. The CDR3 region has the DNA TGTGCCAGCAGCTTAGCGGGGACAGGGGGCCACGAGCAGTACTTC. Residues: CASSLAGTGGHEQYF.

The chain has TRBV14 and TRBJ1-2; D not resolved. V shed 2 bases and J shed 4 bases, with 14 bases lying between them. This CDR3 spans 15 amino acids. Germline V CDR1 and CDR2: SGHDN, FVKESK. CDR3 amino acids: CASSQRTDPFYGYTF. CDR3 DNA sequence: TGTGCCAGCAGCCAACGGACCGATCCCTTCTATGGCTACACCTTC.

Details on this clonotype: This may be a read error: a much more frequent sequence differs by one nucleotide. No conserved phenylalanine or tryptophan is present at the end of the CDR3, so a read error is the likely explanation. This chain uses TRBV10-3 with TRBJ1-2; D gene uncertain. Germline CDR1 ENHRY, CDR2 SYGVKD. CDR3 length: 13 amino acids. Between the trimmed V and J ends, which lost 0 bases and 2 bases, there was a span of 4 bases. The CDR3 reads CAISESENYGYTS. DNA of the CDR3: TGTGCCATCAGTGAGTCGGAAAACTATGGCTACACCTCC.

In this sample, this clonotype turned up a few times. J is TRBJ1-6 and V is TRBV29-1; D remains unclear. V gave up 6 bases and J gave up 6 bases, with 18 bases separating them. This CDR3 has 15 residues. Germline lookup yields CDR1 SQVTM and CDR2 ANQGSEA. The CDR3, as DNA: TGCAGCGTGGGGATCACAGAGAACATTAATTCACCCCTCCACTTT. This codes for CSVGITENINSPLHF.